A single sample gave rise to the 27 T cell receptor beta chains below, sequenced in a study of blood T cell repertoires in COVID-19. The table came from immunoSEQ multiplex PCR; TCRdb's copy has only in-frame clones and leaves some out. The data contain about 85,000 clones, 80% to 85% of them singletons. What was sequenced was peripheral blood. These receptors all stem from a man aged 55 to 70 with acute or convalescent COVID-19.

CDR3 in DNA: TGTGCCAGCAGCCAAGGGGCGGGTGACACTGAAGCTTTCTTT. Its translation: CASSQGAGDTEAFF. V is TRBV3-1 (or the pseudogene TRBV3-2) and J is TRBJ1-1, with D uncertain. The germline V and J ends were trimmed by 1 base and 3 bases, with 9 bases remaining between them. Looked up from germline, CDR1 is LGHDT and CDR2 is YNNKEL (reference sequence). CDR3 length equals 14 residues.

V is TRBV24-1 and J is TRBJ2-3, with TRBD2 matching 7 bases. Germline V lookup: CDR1 KGHDR, CDR2 SFDVKD. V was pared by 5 bases and J by 0 bases, with 10 bases of the junction left unmatched. This CDR3 is built from 17 residues. CDR3 coding DNA: TGTGCCACCAGTGTAGCGGGTATAGGATCTAGCACAGATACGCAGTATTTT. It translates to CATSVAGIGSSTDTQYF.

V and J are TRBV10-3 and TRBJ2-1; no clear D gene. The CDR3 totals 14 residues. The V end was cut by 2 bases, the J end by 4 bases, with 9 bases between. In germline, CDR1 is ENHRY, CDR2 SYGVKD. CDR3 sequence: CAISELYDYNEQFF. CDR3 nucleotide sequence: TGTGCCATCAGTGAGCTCTATGATTACAATGAGCAGTTCTTC.

The genes are TRBV7-8 and TRBJ2-3; 7 positions match TRBD2. CDR3 length: 16 residues. The germline gives CDR1 SGHVS, CDR2 FQNEAQ. The V and J ends lost 1 base and 1 base, in that order; junction bases with no gene match: 5. Written as DNA, the CDR3 is TGTGCCAGCAGCTTAGAAGCTAGCGGTCGCACAGATACGCAGTATTTT. This gives the protein CASSLEASGRTDTQYF.

V usage is TRBV7-6 and J usage is TRBJ1-1; D gene ambiguous. V was trimmed by 4 bases and J by 5 bases, leaving 11 bases between them. Germline CDR1 SGHVS, CDR2 FNYEAQ. This CDR3 is built from 13 residues. DNA for the CDR3: TGTGCCAGCAGCTCGGGGAGATGGACTGAAGCTTTCTTT. Its protein is CASSSGRWTEAFF.

The rearrangement links TRBV10-1 to TRBJ2-3, with no clear D. The CDR3 is 14 amino acids. The V end was cut by 0 bases, the J end by 1 base, with 5 bases between. Germline V gene sequence: CDR1 WNHNN, CDR2 SYGVQD (reference sequence). The CDR3 nucleotides read TGCGCCAGCAGTGAGTCCGGTGGCACAGATACGCAGTATTTT. It translates to CASSESGGTDTQYF.

This chain links TRBV24-1 with TRBJ1-1; no firm D call. V shed 2 bases and J shed 1 base, with 19 bases lying between them. Germline lookup yields CDR1 KGHDR and CDR2 SFDVKD. This CDR3 has 18 amino acids. The CDR3 reads CATSDSREPKNQNTEAFF. DNA for the CDR3: TGTGCCACCAGTGATTCGAGGGAACCGAAAAACCAGAACACTGAAGCTTTCTTT.

The rearrangement links TRBV10-3 to TRBJ1-2, with 11 bases identical to TRBD1. Trimming cost V 5 bases and J 3 bases; bases outside gene matches: 5. The CDR3 runs 15 residues. Germline V CDR1 and CDR2: ENHRY, SYGVKD. The CDR3, as DNA: TGTGCCATCAGTAGGACAGGGGGCGCGGACTATGGCTACACCTTC. Encoded protein: CAISRTGGADYGYTF.

The rearrangement uses TRBV7-9 and TRBJ1-5; D is ambiguous. Trimming took 5 bases from V and 3 from J, leaving 14 bases between them. The CDR3 has 15 amino acids. Germline lookup yields CDR1 SEHNR and CDR2 FQNEAQ (reference sequence). The CDR3 DNA reads as TGTGCCAGCAGCACCCATCGGAGTTTCAATCAGCCCCAGCATTTT. Translated: CASSTHRSFNQPQHF.

The V and J genes are TRBV6-4 and TRBJ2-7; D call uncertain. Per the germline V gene, CDR1 is MRHNA and CDR2 is SNTAGT. V was pared by 6 bases and J by 6 bases, with 12 bases between. The CDR3 has 12 residues. In DNA, the CDR3 is TGTGCCAGCAGCGGTGACATTCTCGAGCAGTACTTC. This sequence encodes CASSGDILEQYF.

This clone was picked up a small number of times. The chain has TRBV4-1 and TRBJ1-2; D possibly corresponds to TRBD1 (6 bases). CDR1 and CDR2 (germline): MGHRA, YSYEKL. The CDR3 has 14 amino acids. V shed 1 base and J shed 4 bases, with 10 bases lying between them. The CDR3 loop is CASSQVGQFYGYTF. The CDR3 region has the DNA TGCGCCAGCAGCCAAGTAGGACAGTTCTATGGCTACACCTTC.

In this sample, this clone turned up a few times. V is TRBV30 and J is TRBJ1-1; D not resolved. CDR1 GTSNPN and CDR2 SVGIG come from the germline V gene (reference sequence). Trimming left V 0 bases short and J 1 base short, with 24 bases between. This CDR3 contains 19 residues. CDR3 DNA: TGTGCCTGGAGTGTAGACTTTGGCCGCCATTACTTGTCGAACACTGAAGCTTTCTTT. Its protein product is CAWSVDFGRHYLSNTEAFF. Full variable domain (outside the CDR3, taken from reference TRBV30 and TRBJ1-1): SQTIHQWPATLVQPVGSPLSLECTVEGTSNPNLYWYRQAAGRGLQLLFYSVGIGQISSEVPQNLSASRPQDRQFILSSKKLLLSDSGFYLCAWSVDFGRHYLSNTEAFFGQGTRLTVV.

DNA of the CDR3: TGTGCCAGCAGTCCGCGGACTAGCGGGGGCAATGAGCAGTTCTTC. This gives the protein CASSPRTSGGNEQFF. The chain is built from TRBV6-5 and TRBJ2-1, with 13 positions matching TRBD2. Germline trimming cut 5 bases from V and 6 bases from J; bases unmatched to any gene: 4. The CDR3 consists of 15 residues. Germline V lookup: CDR1 MNHEY, CDR2 SVGAGI.

The V call is TRBV21-1, the J call TRBJ2-4; TRBD1, the table's D call, was not compared with the DNA. TRBV21-1 is labeled a pseudogene. There are 16 residues in the CDR3. The CDR3 protein is CASTKTRDRGRDIQYF. The CDR3 DNA sequence: TGTGCCAGCACCAAAACCCGGGACAGGGGAAGAGACATTCAGTACTTC.

This clone occurred a few times. The chain couples TRBV19 to TRBJ1-4; perhaps TRBD1 as D (5 bases). The germline V and J ends were trimmed by 0 bases and 8 bases, with 13 bases remaining between them. Germline lookup yields CDR1 LNHDA and CDR2 SQIVND (reference sequence). This CDR3 has 15 residues. The CDR3 sequence: CASSIEGGLGEKLFF. The CDR3 DNA reads as TGTGCCAGTAGTATAGAGGGGGGACTAGGAGAAAAACTGTTTTTT.

The chain recombines TRBV11-2 with TRBJ1-2; 7 bases fit TRBD1. The V segment lost 4 bases and the J segment 4 bases; nucleotides outside the gene matches: 3. The CDR3 is 13 residues long. Germline CDR1 reads SGHAT; CDR2 reads FQNNGV. The CDR3: CASSYRGPYGYTF. In DNA, the CDR3 is TGTGCCAGCAGCTACAGGGGACCCTATGGCTACACCTTC.

V gene TRBV7-9 combines with J gene TRBJ2-2, with D perhaps matching TRBD1 (6 bases). V was clipped by 5 bases and J by 1 base, with 11 bases between them. Per the germline V gene, CDR1 is SEHNR and CDR2 is FQNEAQ (reference sequence). CDR3 size: 15 residues. CDR3 nucleotides: TGTGCCAGCAGCATCATGACAGGGAACACCGGGGAGCTGTTTTTT. It specifies CASSIMTGNTGELFF.

This sequence joins TRBV5-1 and TRBJ2-3; TRBD2 matches 8 bases. V was pared by 4 bases and J by 0 bases, with 1 base of the junction left unmatched. The CDR3 runs to 14 residues. Germline CDR1 SGHRS, CDR2 YFSETQ. The CDR3 nucleotides read TGCGCCAGCAGCGGCGGGGGGAGCACAGATACGCAGTATTTT. This translates into CASSGGGSTDTQYF.

The genes are TRBV27 and TRBJ1-1; D is perhaps TRBD1 (6 bases). The CDR3 contains 14 residues. The ends were cut back, 3 bases at V and 2 bases at J, with 10 bases in the middle. Germline V gene data show CDR1 as MNHEY and CDR2 as SMNVEV (reference sequence). This CDR3 is CASSLRGGNTEAFF. The DNA for the CDR3 is TGTGCCAGCAGTTTGAGGGGGGGAAACACTGAAGCTTTCTTT.

This rearrangement joins TRBV18 to TRBJ1-1; 11 bases line up with TRBD1. CDR1 is KGHSH, CDR2 LQKENI, per germline. After removal of 2 bases from V and 0 bases from J, the junction contained 2 bases not matched to a gene. This CDR3 region has 16 residues. CDR3 region: CASSPGDRGMNTEAFF. The CDR3 DNA reads TGTGCCAGCTCACCAGGGGACAGGGGGATGAACACTGAAGCTTTCTTT.

This chain links TRBV11-2 with TRBJ2-1; 7 bases align to TRBD1. The V gene's germline CDR1 is SGHAT and CDR2 FQNNGV. The CDR3 sequence is 14 residues long. The ends lost 5 bases at V and 2 bases at J; junction bases unmatched: 3. In DNA, the CDR3 is TGTGCCAGCAGCGTAGGACAGGCCTACAATGAGCAGTTCTTC. It translates to CASSVGQAYNEQFF.

The chain uses TRBV7-9 and TRBJ1-2; D possibly corresponds to TRBD1 (6 bases). Germline CDR1 is SEHNR and CDR2 is FQNEAQ (reference sequence). Between the trimmed V and J ends, which lost 1 base and 3 bases, there was a span of 6 bases. CDR3 length: 13 residues. For the CDR3, the DNA is TGTGCCAGCAGCTTAGACAGGGACTATGGCTACACCTTC. It specifies CASSLDRDYGYTF. The variable domain in full, with the rest retrieved from reference TRBV7-9 and TRBJ1-2, is DTGVSQNPRHKITKRGQNVTFRCDPISEHNRLYWYRQTLGQGPEFLTYFQNEAQLEKSRLLSDRFSAERPKGSFSTLEIQRTEQGDSAMYLCASSLDRDYGYTFGSGTRLTVV.

J is TRBJ2-1 and V is TRBV3-1 (or the pseudogene TRBV3-2); a weak D match, TRBD2 (7 bases). The length of the CDR3 is 16 residues. Germline V CDR1 and CDR2: LGHDT, YNNKEL (reference sequence). Trimming cost V 6 bases and J 6 bases, with 21 bases left between them. The CDR3 bases are TGTGCCAGCAGTCGTATTGGGGGGGCCGGGCGCAATGAGCAGTTCTTC. Amino acids: CASSRIGGAGRNEQFF.

The V and J genes are TRBV6-5 and TRBJ1-3; the match to TRBD1 covers 7 bases. The junction had 2 bases not matched to a gene; V was cut back by 6 bases and J by 0 bases. This CDR3 is 14 amino acids long. Germline V CDR1 and CDR2: MNHEY, SVGAGI. CDR3 sequence: CASRDRLSGNTIYF. DNA for the CDR3: TGTGCCAGCAGGGACAGGCTCTCTGGAAACACCATATATTTT.

The chain uses TRBV10-1 and TRBJ1-1, with D possibly matching TRBD1 (6 bases). The germline gives CDR1 WNHNN, CDR2 SYGVQD (reference sequence). The CDR3 spans 15 residues. V was shortened by 0 bases and J by 1 base, with 9 bases between the two germline ends. The CDR3 loop is CASSESRQANTEAFF. DNA for the CDR3: TGCGCCAGCAGTGAGTCAAGACAGGCGAACACTGAAGCTTTCTTT.

The rearrangement links TRBV28 to TRBJ1-6; D remains ambiguous. The CDR3 is made up of 12 amino acids. Per germline, CDR1 MDHEN and CDR2 SYDVKM. V lost 7 bases and J 3 bases, leaving 4 bases between the germline ends. CDR3 bases: TGTGCCAGCACTAACTATAATTCACCCCTCCACTTT. Residues: CASTNYNSPLHF.

In its sample, this clone was seen a few times. J is TRBJ2-3 and V is TRBV11-2, with TRBD1 matching 7 bases. CDR1 is SGHAT, CDR2 FQNNGV, per germline. The CDR3 covers 15 residues. V was clipped by 5 bases and J by 1 base; unmatched bases: 6. The CDR3 DNA sequence: TGTGCCAGCAGCCTTGGGACAGCACGCACAGATACGCAGTATTTT. Its translation is CASSLGTARTDTQYF. Based on the CDR3 plus reference TRBV11-2 and TRBJ2-3, the full variable domain is EAGVAQSPRYKIIEKRQSVAFWCNPISGHATLYWYQQILGQGPKLLIQFQNNGVVDDSQLPKDRFSAERLKGVDSTLKIQPAKLEDSAVYLCASSLGTARTDTQYFGPGTRLTVL.